The present TCR beta chain was sequenced within a study of blood T cell repertoires in COVID-19. Data came from immunoSEQ multiplex PCR; TCRdb stores just in-frame clones and leaves some out. Of over 250,000 clones in the sample, around 90% were seen once. This clone occurred once. Germline V lookup: CDR1 WSHSY, CDR2 SAAADI. J lost 6 bases, V lost 0 bases, and 6 bases had no gene match. This CDR3 region has 16 residues. This TCR was sampled from a man aged 50 or older with acute or convalescent COVID-19. The chain combines TRBV10-2 with TRBJ2-7; the match to TRBD2 covers 12 bases. The specimen sequenced was peripheral blood. The CDR3 DNA sequence: TGCGCCAGCAGTGAGTCCTTCCTAGCGGGGGGGTTCGAGCAGTACTTC. Its translation is CASSESFLAGGFEQYF.